The clone carrying this T cell receptor (beta chain) was found many times. The CDR3 covers 15 residues. V lost 1 base, J lost 6 bases, and 4 bases stayed unmatched. Germline V gene sequence: CDR1 SNHLY, CDR2 FYNNEI. Indicated time point: newly diagnosed GD, antithyroid drugs for less than 3 months. The TCR library was made from RNA extracted from PBMCs. This sample is drawn from a study of regulatory T cells in long-lasting Graves disease. For TCR beta, libraries came from iRepertoire HTBI primers and Arm-PCR of CDR3 regions. TCRdb redid the calling of the multiplex PCR reads with MiXCR, one entry per CDR3 protein. The table has about 430,000 distinct CDR3 sequences, approximately 15% seen once. The same data also contributed to another study, on T cells in Graves' hyperthyroidism and ophthalmopathy. Turning to that study: Graves' hyperthyroidism was deemed stable absent ophthalmopathy progression within 18 months.

The rearrangement uses TRBV2 and TRBJ1-5, with 9 positions matching TRBD1. The clonotype was recovered from a woman in her forties with Graves disease. The specimen was peripheral blood mononuclear cells (PBMCs), collected at new diagnosis, from a patient treated with antithyroid drugs. The CDR3 bases are TGTGCCAGCAGTGAAGGAAGGACAGGGGTTCAGCCCCAGCATTTT. Its translation is CASSEGRTGVQPQHF.